The rows below give T cell receptor beta chains drawn from one sample of a study of cytomegalovirus exposure and HLA in healthy donors. Assay used: immunoSEQ multiplex PCR; TCRdb lists only in-frame clones, some missing. The table has over 150,000 clones, less than 85% seen once. Material for sequencing was PBMCs. These receptors all stem from a man between 40 and 49 years old in good health and CMV-seronegative. Both conserved end residues are part of each CDR3. The D gene is left open where the match is weak. Expanded clones are given a class, and other clones once, few, many or no size at all.

V gene	clone size	J gene	D gene	CDR3 protein	CDR3 DNA
TRBV10-3	.	TRBJ2-3	.	CAMWRGGTDTQYF	TGTGCCATGTGGAGGGGGGGGACCGATACGCAGTATTTT
TRBV6-5	.	TRBJ2-3	TRBD2	CATCERGVEADTQYF	TGTGCCACCTGCGAGCGGGGGGTTGAGGCAGATACGCAGTATTTT
TRBV6-1	.	TRBJ1-6	TRBD1	CASCGTGDNSPLHF	TGTGCCAGCTGTGGGACAGGCGATAATTCACCCCTCCACTTT
TRBV2	.	TRBJ2-3	TRBD2	CASSEAAGGPDTQYF	TGTGCCAGCAGTGAAGCCGCGGGGGGGCCAGATACGCAGTATTTT
TRBV13	.	TRBJ2-5	.	CASSILDSPHPQETQYF	TGTGCCAGCAGCATACTGGACTCTCCCCACCCCCAAGAGACCCAGTACTTC
TRBV6-5	.	TRBJ1-1	.	CASSYSIGEAFF	TGTGCCAGCAGTTACTCGATCGGGGAAGCTTTCTTT
TRBV5-1	few	TRBJ2-3	TRBD2	CASSFGLARNTDTQYF	TGCGCCAGCAGCTTCGGACTAGCGAGAAACACAGATACGCAGTATTTT
TRBV6-5	.	TRBJ2-1	TRBD2	CASSYAGTSVLNEQFF	TGTGCCAGCAGTTACGCCGGGACTAGCGTCCTCAATGAGCAGTTCTTC
TRBV5-4	once	TRBJ2-7	TRBD1	CASSGQGASSYEQYF	TGTGCCAGCAGCGGACAGGGGGCCAGCTCCTACGAGCAGTACTTC
TRBV9	few	TRBJ1-6	.	CASSVGRANSPLHF	TGTGCCAGCAGCGTGGGCAGGGCTAATTCACCCCTCCACTTT
TRBV10-1	.	TRBJ2-7	.	CASSESRSVGEQYF	TGCGCCAGCAGTGAGTCGAGGTCCGTTGGCGAGCAGTACTTC
TRBV4-3	.	TRBJ1-1	.	CASSQEALRRVTEAFF	TGCGCCAGCAGCCAAGAGGCTCTTCGGCGGGTCACTGAAGCTTTCTTT
TRBV7-2	.	TRBJ1-2	.	CASSLDEGGYTF	TGTGCCAGCAGCTTAGATGAGGGTGGCTACACCTTC
TRBV27	few	TRBJ1-2	TRBD1	CASRRGQANYGYTF	TGTGCCAGCAGAAGAGGACAGGCTAACTATGGCTACACCTTC
TRBV5-6	.	TRBJ2-5	TRBD2	CASSPTVAGLQETQYF	TGTGCCAGCAGCCCCACTGTAGCGGGGCTCCAAGAGACCCAGTACTTC
TRBV30	.	TRBJ1-3	.	CAWSLQAGGNTIYF	TGTGCCTGGAGCCTCCAGGCGGGAGGAAACACCATATATTTT
TRBV6-4	.	TRBJ1-5	.	CLACRDNQPQHF	TGTCTTGCTTGTCGGGACAATCAGCCCCAGCATTTT
TRBV4-1	.	TRBJ2-7	.	CASSQIPRAQAYEQYF	TGCGCCAGCAGCCAGATCCCCCGAGCTCAGGCCTACGAGCAGTACTTC
TRBV6-1	.	TRBJ2-3	.	CASGGDSGVADTQYF	TGTGCCAGCGGGGGCGACAGCGGGGTGGCAGATACGCAGTATTTT
TRBV10-3	.	TRBJ2-5	TRBD2	CAISDNGGEETQYF	TGTGCCATCAGTGATAACGGGGGGGAAGAGACCCAGTACTTC
TRBV6-5	once	TRBJ2-1	.	CASKLGGVDEQFF	TGTGCCAGCAAGCTAGGGGGGGTGGATGAGCAGTTCTTC
TRBV28	once	TRBJ2-7	TRBD2	CASIGRGGLYEQYF	TGTGCCAGCATTGGCCGGGGGGGCTTATACGAGCAGTACTTC
TRBV9	once	TRBJ1-2	.	CASSVASGVGYGYTF	TGTGCCAGCAGCGTAGCATCGGGGGTGGGCTATGGCTACACCTTC
TRBV5-4	few	TRBJ2-5	.	CASSLSNPETQYF	TGTGCCAGCAGCTTGAGCAACCCAGAGACCCAGTACTTC
TRBV7-7	.	TRBJ2-3	.	CASSPQGTGADTQYF	TGTGCTAGCAGCCCACAGGGGACGGGGGCAGATACGCAGTATTTT
TRBV27	few	TRBJ1-4	.	CASSLFPSATNEKLFF	TGTGCCAGCAGTTTGTTTCCGTCGGCAACTAATGAAAAACTGTTTTTT
TRBV27	.	TRBJ1-5	.	CASSLGQINQPQHF	TGTGCCAGCAGTCTAGGACAAATCAATCAGCCCCAGCATTTT
TRBV5-5	once	TRBJ2-7	.	CASSLVHYEQYF	TGTGCCAGCAGCTTGGTTCACTACGAGCAGTACTTC
TRBV7-6	.	TRBJ2-7	.	CASSARDIVLEQYF	TGTGCCAGCAGCGCCCGGGACATCGTCTTAGAGCAGTACTTC
TRBV11-2	.	TRBJ2-7	.	CASSLEPGLATYEQYF	TGTGCCAGCAGCTTAGAACCGGGACTCGCTACCTACGAGCAGTACTTC
TRBV5-1	.	TRBJ1-1	.	CASSPDPQGLTEAFF	TGCGCCAGCAGCCCAGATCCTCAGGGTCTGACTGAAGCTTTCTTT
TRBV19	.	TRBJ1-5	TRBD1	CASFDRVSNQPQHF	TGTGCCAGTTTCGACAGGGTGAGCAATCAGCCCCAGCATTTT
TRBV28	few	TRBJ1-1	TRBD1	CASSPRGAGTEAFF	TGTGCCAGCAGTCCCAGGGGGGCGGGCACTGAAGCTTTCTTT
TRBV6-5	.	TRBJ2-7	TRBD2	CASRHPRGDFNEQYF	TGTGCCAGCAGGCACCCCCGGGGGGACTTCAACGAGCAGTACTTC
TRBV14	few	TRBJ1-6	.	CASSFGSSYNSPLHF	TGTGCCAGCAGCTTTGGGAGCTCCTATAATTCACCCCTCCACTTT
TRBV30	.	TRBJ2-7	.	CAWSDGGYLLYEQYF	TGTGCCTGGAGTGACGGGGGTTACCTTTTATACGAGCAGTACTTC
TRBV5-1	.	TRBJ2-1	TRBD1	CASSPYGQGRNEQFF	TGCGCCAGCAGCCCGTACGGACAGGGCAGGAATGAGCAGTTCTTC
TRBV10-1	.	TRBJ2-3	.	CASSAGGSTDTQYF	TGCGCCAGCAGTGCGGGGGGCAGCACAGATACGCAGTATTTT
TRBV4-2	.	TRBJ2-7	.	CASSQAGSYEQYF	TGTGCCAGCAGCCAGGCAGGGTCCTACGAGCAGTACTTC
TRBV10-3	few	TRBJ1-1	TRBD1	CAISRQGALGAFF	TGTGCCATCAGCCGACAGGGGGCTCTGGGAGCTTTCTTT
TRBV9	.	TRBJ2-3	.	CASSNPTGQVPTDTQYF	TGTGCCAGCAGCAACCCCACAGGGCAGGTCCCCACAGATACGCAGTATTTT
TRBV5-1	few	TRBJ2-3	.	CASSTGSQDTQYF	TGCGCCAGCAGCACCGGGTCCCAGGATACGCAGTATTTT
TRBV7-9	once	TRBJ2-1	TRBD1	CASSLIGTVTSEQFF	TGTGCCAGCAGCTTAATCGGGACAGTGACCAGTGAGCAGTTCTTC
TRBV19	.	TRBJ2-2	.	CASSIEARTVANTGELFF	TGTGCCAGTAGTATAGAGGCTAGGACAGTCGCGAACACCGGGGAGCTGTTTTTT
TRBV9	.	TRBJ1-2	TRBD1	CASSVVVGGTYGYTF	TGTGCCAGCAGCGTAGTTGTAGGGGGCACCTATGGCTACACCTTC
TRBV4-3	.	TRBJ2-5	TRBD2	CASSQDTGGVATQYF	TGCGCCAGCAGCCAAGATACTGGGGGGGTAGCGACCCAGTACTTC
TRBV5-4	.	TRBJ2-7	TRBD2	CASSLPTSGGSSSYEQYF	TGTGCCAGCAGCTTGCCGACTAGCGGGGGGTCGAGCTCCTACGAGCAGTACTTC
TRBV9	.	TRBJ2-3	TRBD2	CASSVTSSADTQYF	TGTGCCAGCAGCGTGACTAGCTCAGCAGATACGCAGTATTTT
TRBV7-9	once	TRBJ2-7	.	CSSSLGSTGSSYEQYF	TGTTCCAGCAGCTTAGGGTCTACAGGGAGCTCCTACGAGCAGTACTTC
TRBV5-1	.	TRBJ1-1	.	CASSLGQGANTEAFF	TGCGCCAGCAGCTTAGGGCAAGGGGCGAACACTGAAGCTTTCTTT
TRBV4-3	.	TRBJ2-5	.	CASSQVEGQETQYF	TGCGCCAGCAGCCAAGTGGAGGGACAAGAGACCCAGTACTTC